The 12 T cell receptor beta chains reported below all come from one sample, sequenced in a study of beta chain features in type 1 diabetes. The entirety of the isolated RNA underwent reverse transcription, so expressed TCRB transcripts were sequenced. Using immunoSEQ multiplex PCR, the repertoire was profiled, and TCRdb retains in-frame clones only, with some absent. The sample carries approximately 150,000 clones, more than 9% recorded once. Material: naive CD4+ T cells from blood. The receptors come from a man between 18 and 35 years old in good health.

The chain recombines TRBV4-1 with TRBJ2-2, with a possible D match to TRBD2 (6 bases). V lost 3 bases and J 3 bases, leaving 11 bases between the germline ends. This CDR3 is built from 15 residues. Germline V gives CDR1 MGHRA, CDR2 YSYEKL. CDR3 loop: CASSHRDFDTGELFF. The CDR3 DNA follows: TGCGCCAGCAGCCACCGGGACTTCGACACCGGGGAGCTGTTTTTT.

This clone was counted a few times. The chain employs TRBV19 and TRBJ2-3, with a weak D call TRBD1 (5 bases). Between the trimmed V and J ends, which lost 3 bases and 2 bases, there was a span of 12 bases. This CDR3 has 15 amino acids. Germline V gene sequence: CDR1 LNHDA, CDR2 SQIVND (reference sequence). The CDR3 bases are TGTGCCAGTAGTATCCCAGGGCTCGACACAGATACGCAGTATTTT. Translating gives CASSIPGLDTDTQYF. The whole variable domain, filled in from reference TRBV19 and TRBJ2-3, reads DGGITQSPKYLFRKEGQNVTLSCEQNLNHDAMYWYRQDPGQGLRLIYYSQIVNDFQKGDIAEGYSVSREKKESFPLTVTSAQKNPTAFYLCASSIPGLDTDTQYFGPGTRLTVL.

V and J are TRBV6-5 and TRBJ2-3; 7 nucleotides line up with TRBD1. Trimming took 6 bases from V and 4 from J; bases not matched to a gene: 4. The germline gives CDR1 MNHEY, CDR2 SVGAGI. The CDR3 runs to 13 residues. CDR3 loop: CASRTGTADTQYF. In DNA form, the CDR3 reads TGTGCCAGCAGAACCGGGACAGCAGATACGCAGTATTTT.

The V and J genes are TRBV7-2 and TRBJ2-2; D perhaps matches TRBD1 (6 bases). Per the germline V gene, CDR1 is SGHTA and CDR2 is FQGNSA. The CDR3 runs 14 residues. Trimming pared 7 bases from V and 1 base from J, leaving 10 bases between. The CDR3: CASTRGQNTGELFF. In nucleotides, the CDR3 is TGTGCCAGCACCAGGGGACAGAACACCGGGGAGCTGTTTTTT.

The chain combines TRBV5-6 with TRBJ2-3; D call uncertain. The V and J ends lost 1 base and 1 base respectively, with 7 bases between them. The length of the CDR3 is 14 residues. In germline, CDR1 is SGHDT, CDR2 YYEEEE. The CDR3, as DNA: TGTGCCAGCAGCTTGATCGGAGGCACAGATACGCAGTATTTT. Its translation: CASSLIGGTDTQYF.

This clone appeared a few times. The rearrangement joins TRBV11-3 to TRBJ2-3; weak D call: TRBD1 (7 bases). This CDR3 region has 16 residues. Germline CDR1 reads SGHNT; CDR2 reads YENEEA. V shed 3 bases and J shed 1 base, with 14 bases lying between them. CDR3 protein: CASSFGGTGGTDTQYF. The CDR3 nucleotides are TGTGCCAGCAGCTTCGGGGGTACAGGGGGCACAGATACGCAGTATTTT.

The chain uses TRBV5-4 and TRBJ2-1; no clear D. CDR1 and CDR2 from the germline V gene are SGHNT and YYREEE (reference sequence). V lost 5 bases and J lost 6, with 15 bases in between. The CDR3 has 14 residues. CDR3 amino acids: CASSNRQSSNEQFF. The CDR3 DNA sequence: TGTGCCAGCAGTAATCGCCAAAGTAGCAATGAGCAGTTCTTC.

The chain joins TRBV9 to TRBJ2-7; 12 nucleotides agree with TRBD1. V lost 2 bases to trimming and J lost 2 bases; unmatched junction nucleotides: 2. The germline gives CDR1 SGDLS, CDR2 YYNGEE. This CDR3 is 15 amino acids long. The CDR3 spells CASSVGQGAAYEQYF. CDR3 nucleotides: TGTGCCAGCAGCGTGGGACAGGGGGCAGCCTACGAGCAGTACTTC.

This clone occurred a few times. V and J are TRBV7-8 and TRBJ2-1; 8 nucleotides agree with TRBD2. The CDR3 extends over 15 amino acids. Per the germline V gene, CDR1 is SGHVS and CDR2 is FQNEAQ. V trimming: 3 bases; J trimming: 4 bases; junction bases outside the gene matches: 5. This CDR3 is CASSFVLAGYNEQFF. The DNA of the CDR3 is TGTGCCAGCAGCTTCGTATTAGCGGGGTACAATGAGCAGTTCTTC.

This clone was counted a few times. The chain has TRBV18 and TRBJ2-5; 13 nucleotides match TRBD2. In germline, CDR1 is KGHSH, CDR2 LQKENI. This CDR3 has 16 residues. With 1 base clipped from V and 1 base from J, the junction kept 0 bases outside the gene matches. CDR3 loop: CASSPRLAGGQETQYF. The CDR3 DNA is TGTGCCAGCTCACCACGACTAGCGGGGGGCCAAGAGACCCAGTACTTC. The variable domain in full, with the rest retrieved from reference TRBV18 and TRBJ2-5, is NAGVMQNPRHLVRRRGQEARLRCSPMKGHSHVYWYRQLPEEGLKFMVYLQKENIIDESGMPKERFSAEFPKEGPSILRIQQVVRGDSAAYFCASSPRLAGGQETQYFGPGTRLLVL.

This clone occurred a few times. The rearrangement links TRBV18 to TRBJ1-6, with TRBD1 matching 10 bases. Germline V CDR1 and CDR2: KGHSH, LQKENI. The ends lost 4 bases at V and 8 bases at J; junction bases unmatched: 8. The CDR3 runs 16 residues. DNA of the CDR3: TGTGCCAGCTCACGACAGACAGGGGGCACGGATTCACCCCTCCACTTT. It specifies CASSRQTGGTDSPLHF.

This clone was recorded many times. The chain employs TRBV4-2 and TRBJ2-3; perhaps TRBD2 as D (6 bases). The CDR3 loop spans 16 amino acids. Germline loops: CDR1 LGHNA, CDR2 YNFKEQ. V was clipped by 4 bases and J by 4 bases, with 18 bases between them. In nucleotides, the CDR3 is TGTGCCAGCAGCCCAAGGGTCGCGGGGCTACCAGATACGCAGTATTTT. Amino acids: CASSPRVAGLPDTQYF.